The 25 T cell receptor beta chains listed next were all sequenced from one sample in a study of blood T cell repertoires in COVID-19. Sequenced by immunoSEQ multiplex PCR; TCRdb stores in-frame clones only, minus some. This table has approximately 100,000 clones, 76% appearing once. The sample was peripheral blood. These receptors were collected from an elderly man with COVID-19, enrolled during active disease.

The gene calls are TRBV5-1 and TRBJ1-1; no clear D gene. CDR1 and CDR2 from the germline V gene are SGHRS and YFSETQ. V shed 0 bases and J shed 8 bases, with 11 bases lying between them. This CDR3 has 13 residues. The CDR3 loop reads CASSLDVEAEAFF. The CDR3 DNA reads TGCGCCAGCAGCTTGGACGTGGAGGCGGAAGCTTTCTTT.

V usage is TRBV19 and J usage is TRBJ2-1; 10 positions agree with TRBD2. With 3 bases clipped from V and 1 base from J, the junction kept 9 bases outside the gene matches. CDR3 length: 18 residues. Looked up from germline, CDR1 is LNHDA and CDR2 is SQIVND (reference sequence). CDR3 residues: CASSISLAGAASYNEQFF. The CDR3 region has the DNA TGTGCCAGTAGTATTAGTCTAGCGGGAGCAGCATCCTACAATGAGCAGTTCTTC. The full variable domain, completed using reference TRBV19 and TRBJ2-1, is DGGITQSPKYLFRKEGQNVTLSCEQNLNHDAMYWYRQDPGQGLRLIYYSQIVNDFQKGDIAEGYSVSREKKESFPLTVTSAQKNPTAFYLCASSISLAGAASYNEQFFGPGTRLTVL.

CDR3 region: CASTGDYYNEQFF. Written as DNA, the CDR3 is TGTGCCAGCACTGGGGACTACTACAATGAGCAGTTCTTC. The chain recombines TRBV21-1 with TRBJ2-1; the table calls TRBD2, which could not be checked here. TRBV21-1 is termed a pseudogene. The CDR3 consists of 13 residues.

This clone came up a few times. The J gene is TRBJ1-2, the V gene TRBV15, with a tentative D call TRBD1 (6 bases). This CDR3 spans 17 amino acids. CDR1 is LNHNV, CDR2 YYDKDF, per germline (reference sequence). V dropped 0 bases and J dropped 2 bases, with 16 bases sitting between them. The CDR3 coding sequence is TGTGCCACCAGCAGAGATCTCAACAGGGAGAGGAACTATGGCTACACCTTC. Translating it yields CATSRDLNRERNYGYTF.

On this clone itself: One junction end does not reproduce the germline sequence, and a read error may be involved. The CDR3 spells CASSLGGTSTDTQYF. In DNA, the CDR3 is TGTGCTAGCAGCTTAGGCGGGACTAGCACAGATACGCAGTATTTT. The chain is built from TRBV7-7 and TRBJ2-3; perhaps TRBD2 as D (6 bases). CDR1 is SSHAT, CDR2 FNYEAQ, per germline (reference sequence). This CDR3 is 15 amino acids long.

The chain is built from TRBV28 and TRBJ1-6, with 8 bases identical to TRBD1. Looked up from germline, CDR1 is MDHEN and CDR2 is SYDVKM. Trimming cost V 2 bases and J 10 bases; bases outside gene matches: 1. CDR3 length: 13 residues. The CDR3: CASSLTGGSPLHF. The CDR3 nucleotides are TGTGCCAGCAGTTTAACAGGGGGATCACCCCTCCACTTT.

The chain uses TRBV7-2 and TRBJ1-3; TRBD1 might be the D (6 bases). Per germline, CDR1 SGHTA and CDR2 FQGNSA. Trimming shortened V by 4 bases and J by 4 bases, and 11 bases separated the two germline ends. This CDR3 comprises 14 residues. The CDR3 coding sequence is TGTGCCAGCAGCTCCAGGACAGTCGGAAACACCATATATTTT. Protein product: CASSSRTVGNTIYF.

This chain joins TRBV6-5 and TRBJ2-3; D is possibly TRBD2 (7 bases). This CDR3 contains 14 residues. Germline V gives CDR1 MNHEY, CDR2 SVGAGI. V lost 7 bases to trimming and J lost 5 bases, with 16 bases between them. The CDR3 DNA sequence: TGTGCCAGCAAAAAGGGGGGGCGGGAAGATACGCAGTATTTT. Translation: CASKKGGREDTQYF.

This clone is a singleton in its sample. The chain uses TRBV28 and TRBJ1-2; D is unresolved. Germline V gene sequence: CDR1 MDHEN, CDR2 SYDVKM. CDR3 length: 11 residues. V gave up 6 bases and J gave up 2 bases, with 4 bases separating them. Written as DNA, the CDR3 is TGTGCCAGCAGGACAAACTATGGCTACACCTTC. This encodes CASRTNYGYTF.

This chain connects TRBV4-1 to TRBJ2-3; TRBD2 agrees at 9 bases. V lost 4 bases to trimming and J lost 5 bases; unmatched junction nucleotides: 7. This CDR3 has 15 amino acids. The germline V gene encodes CDR1 MGHRA and CDR2 YSYEKL. The CDR3 DNA is TGCGCCAGCAGCCTCGGGACTAGCATAAGAGATACGCAGTATTTT. It encodes CASSLGTSIRDTQYF.

J is TRBJ2-7 and V is TRBV30; 8 nucleotides agree with TRBD1. The germline CDR1 and CDR2 sequences are GTSNPN and SVGIG (reference sequence). The length of the CDR3 is 11 residues. The V segment lost 7 bases and the J segment 3 bases; nucleotides outside the gene matches: 2. CDR3 DNA sequence: TGTGCCTACGGACAGGGCTACGAGCAGTACTTC. Its protein product is CAYGQGYEQYF.

The rearrangement links TRBV5-1 to TRBJ2-5; D is possibly TRBD2 (5 bases). V was cut by 0 bases and J by 5 bases, with 11 bases left in between. The V gene's germline CDR1 is SGHRS and CDR2 YFSETQ. The CDR3 is 14 amino acids. CDR3 nucleotide sequence: TGCGCCAGCAGCTTGGCCGGCCGGAGGGAGACCCAGTACTTC. It encodes CASSLAGRRETQYF. Variable domain in full (rest from reference TRBV5-1 and TRBJ2-5): KAGVTQTPRYLIKTRGQQVTLSCSPISGHRSVSWYQQTPGQGLQFLFEYFSETQRNKGNFPGRFSGRQFSNSRSEMNVSTLELGDSALYLCASSLAGRRETQYFGPGTRLLVL.

V is TRBV7-9 and J is TRBJ2-1; a weak D match, TRBD2 (5 bases). Germline CDR1 reads SEHNR; CDR2 reads FQNEAQ (reference sequence). The CDR3 consists of 16 residues. V was cut by 1 base and J by 2 bases, with 12 bases left in between. CDR3 protein: CASSLVISGPYNEQFF. The CDR3, as DNA: TGTGCCAGCAGCTTAGTTATAAGCGGACCCTACAATGAGCAGTTCTTC.

The V and J genes are TRBV7-6 and TRBJ2-5, with D unresolved. Trimming cost V 6 bases and J 5 bases, with 13 bases left between them. CDR1 SGHVS and CDR2 FNYEAQ come from the germline V gene. This CDR3 has 13 amino acids. The CDR3 region is CASRRTVGETQYF. CDR3 DNA sequence: TGTGCCAGCAGACGAACAGTGGGCGAGACCCAGTACTTC.

The genes are TRBV19 and TRBJ2-7; D not certain. Germline CDR1 reads LNHDA; CDR2 reads SQIVND (reference sequence). This CDR3 has 13 amino acids. V lost 0 bases to trimming and J lost 0 bases, with 3 bases between them. CDR3 nucleotides: TGTGCCAGTAGTATAGACCTCTCCTACGAGCAGTACTTC. Amino acids: CASSIDLSYEQYF.

This clone was detected only a few times. CDR3 residues: CASSSQGSNTEAFF. CDR3 nucleotides: TGTGCCAGCTCATCACAGGGGTCGAACACTGAAGCTTTCTTT. The chain has TRBV18 and TRBJ1-1; 7 positions agree with TRBD1. The CDR3 is 14 residues long. Germline-derived CDR1 and CDR2 are KGHSH and LQKENI. V lost 5 bases, J lost 1 base, and 4 bases stayed unmatched.

The chain has TRBV19 and TRBJ2-6; no clear D gene. V was trimmed by 3 bases and J by 1 base, leaving 7 bases between them. The CDR3 totals 15 residues. CDR1 LNHDA and CDR2 SQIVND come from the germline V gene (reference sequence). The CDR3 is CASSIGISGANVLTF. The CDR3 DNA sequence: TGTGCCAGTAGTATCGGTATTTCTGGGGCCAACGTCCTGACTTTC.

The chain employs TRBV9 and TRBJ2-2; 12 bases agree with TRBD2. J was trimmed by 7 bases and V by 3 bases; bases with no gene match: 10. This CDR3 spans 17 amino acids. In germline, CDR1 is SGDLS, CDR2 YYNGEE. The DNA for the CDR3 is TGTGCCAGCAGCGCGACCCGACTAGCGGGAGCGGTCGGGGAGCTGTTTTTT. Protein sequence: CASSATRLAGAVGELFF.

The V call is TRBV18, the J call TRBJ2-7; TRBD1 matches 7 bases. V shed 4 bases and J 5 bases; nucleotides not matched to a gene: 5. Looked up from germline, CDR1 is KGHSH and CDR2 is LQKENI. The CDR3 runs 13 residues. CDR3 bases: TGTGCCAGCTCACTTGTGACAGGGAACGAGCAGTACTTC. It codes for CASSLVTGNEQYF.

The chain uses TRBV7-6 and TRBJ2-2, with 11 bases lining up with TRBD2. This CDR3 is 16 amino acids long. The germline V gene has CDR1 SGHVS and CDR2 FNYEAQ. J gave up 5 bases and V 4 bases, and 6 bases lay outside the gene matches. CDR3 nucleotide sequence: TGTGCCAGCAGCTCAGGGGCTAGCGGGAGGACCGGGGAGCTGTTTTTT. Protein product: CASSSGASGRTGELFF.

The chain uses TRBV6-5 and TRBJ1-4; 11 bases align to TRBD1. The CDR3 totals 13 residues. The V gene end was trimmed by 6 bases and the J gene end by 12 bases; junction bases not matched to a gene: 6. Germline loops: CDR1 MNHEY, CDR2 SVGAGI. This CDR3 reads CASRDRGRTELFF. The CDR3 bases are TGTGCCAGCAGGGACAGGGGGCGAACGGAACTGTTTTTT.

V is TRBV28 and J is TRBJ2-7; tentative D call: TRBD1 (5 bases). The length of the CDR3 is 13 residues. Trimming removed 5 bases at V and 6 bases at J, with 14 bases between. CDR1 and CDR2 (germline): MDHEN, SYDVKM. The CDR3 spells CASSLTDRPEQYF. In DNA form, the CDR3 reads TGTGCCAGCAGTCTAACAGACAGACCCGAGCAGTACTTC.

The chain carries TRBV4-2 and TRBJ2-5; 14 bases agree with TRBD2. Germline values: CDR1 LGHNA, CDR2 YNFKEQ. V shed 3 bases and J 5 bases; nucleotides not matched to a gene: 8. CDR3 length: 17 residues. The CDR3 DNA sequence: TGTGCCAGCAGCCACGTGGGACTAGCGGGAGAGGGGGAGACCCAGTACTTC. It encodes CASSHVGLAGEGETQYF.

The chain links TRBV7-9 to TRBJ1-1; 9 nucleotides agree with TRBD1. This CDR3 comprises 14 residues. CDR1 SEHNR and CDR2 FQNEAQ come from the germline V gene (reference sequence). V gave up 3 bases and J gave up 4 bases; unmatched junction bases: 3. CDR3 in DNA: TGTGCCAGCAGCTTGATGGGACAGGGCACTGAAGCTTTCTTT. It encodes CASSLMGQGTEAFF. Based on the CDR3 plus reference TRBV7-9 and TRBJ1-1, the full variable domain is DTGVSQNPRHKITKRGQNVTFRCDPISEHNRLYWYRQTLGQGPEFLTYFQNEAQLEKSRLLSDRFSAERPKGSFSTLEIQRTEQGDSAMYLCASSLMGQGTEAFFGQGTRLTVV.

This chain joins TRBV5-1 and TRBJ2-7; the D is unclear. CDR1 and CDR2 from the germline V gene are SGHRS and YFSETQ. This CDR3 region has 12 residues. Deletions cut 1 base from V and 6 bases from J, with 8 bases between. DNA of the CDR3: TGCGCCAGCAGCTTGACAGTCGGCGAGCAGTACTTC. Protein sequence: CASSLTVGEQYF.